The clone carrying this T cell receptor beta chain has only a few counts. Its antigen is currently unknown. The PCR was carried out with 60 Vbeta primers and 13 Jbeta primers. TCRdb keeps only in-frame clones here, not all; method: immunoSEQ multiplex PCR. The table lists some 100,000 clones, 81% of them singletons. Germline values: CDR1 SGHVS, CDR2 FNYEAQ. V gave up 5 bases and J gave up 0 bases; unmatched junction bases: 6. CDR3 length: 17 residues. This sample was included in a study of cytomegalovirus exposure and HLA in healthy donors. Study at large: Earlier sequencing of 150 million to 200 million T cells yielded around 100 million unique TCR beta sequences. Study findings and constraints: Follow-up analysis later connected one missense variant in DCLRE1C with trimming of TCR beta V- and J-genes. Researchers catalogued approximately 170 TCR beta chains as cytomegalovirus-associated.

This receptor was identified in a woman in her twenties or thirties in good health and CMV-seronegative. The V and J genes are TRBV7-6 and TRBJ2-3; 12 positions agree with TRBD2. Sequencing used PBMCs. This chain's CDR3 is CASSLVGTSGSTDTQYF. The CDR3, as DNA: TGTGCCAGCAGCCTAGTCGGGACTAGCGGGAGCACAGATACGCAGTATTTT.